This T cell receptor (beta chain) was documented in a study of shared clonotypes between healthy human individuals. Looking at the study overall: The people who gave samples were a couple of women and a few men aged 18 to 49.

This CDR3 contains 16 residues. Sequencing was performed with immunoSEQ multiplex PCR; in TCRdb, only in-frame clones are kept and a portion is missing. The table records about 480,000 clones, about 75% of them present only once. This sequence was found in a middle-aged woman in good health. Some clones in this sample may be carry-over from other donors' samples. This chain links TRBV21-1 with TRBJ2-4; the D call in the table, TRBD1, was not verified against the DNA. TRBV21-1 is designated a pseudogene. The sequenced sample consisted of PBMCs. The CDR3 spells CASSKIGSRGKNIQYF. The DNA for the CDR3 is TGTGCCAGCAGCAAAATAGGTAGTAGGGGCAAAAACATTCAGTACTTC.